This is a list of T cell receptor beta chains from one sample in a study of cytomegalovirus exposure and HLA in healthy donors. TCRdb's table, derived via immunoSEQ multiplex PCR, lists solely in-frame clones and lacks some. The sample contains hundreds of thousands of clones, approximately 80% of which appear only once. Source material: PBMCs. All receptors come from a male donor in good health and CMV-seronegative. Each CDR3 is given with its conserved first and last residue. The D gene is left open where the match is weak. Clone size is not always given. Where it is, it says once, few, many or a class for expanded clones.

clone_size j_call d_call v_call cdr3_nt cdr3_aa
NA TRBJ2-7 TRBD1 TRBV7-9 TGTGCCAGCAGCTCACAGGGGGCGTGGTACTTC CASSSQGAWYF
NA TRBJ1-1 NA TRBV19 TGTGCCAGTAGTATAGGGGGACATCCCACTGAAGCTTTCTTT CASSIGGHPTEAFF
NA TRBJ2-1 TRBD1 TRBV4-1 TGCGCCAGCAGCCGCGGACAGGGGACCAGTCGGGCCGATGAGCAGTTCTTC CASSRGQGTSRADEQFF
NA TRBJ2-5 NA TRBV19 TGTGCCAGTAGTGACTCCCTTAGGTACCAAGAGACCCAGTACTTC CASSDSLRYQETQYF
NA TRBJ2-7 NA TRBV19 TGTGCCAGTAGTATTGTCACGCGGTCTTGGGAGCAGTACTTC CASSIVTRSWEQYF
NA TRBJ2-6 TRBD2 TRBV6-1 TGTGCCAGCAGTGAACGGGCGCGGGAGATTGCCGGGGCCAACGTCCTGACTTTC CASSERAREIAGANVLTF
NA TRBJ2-7 TRBD1 TRBV19 TGTGCCAGTAGTACCCAAACAGGGGGCCGGTACGAGCAGTACTTC CASSTQTGGRYEQYF
NA TRBJ2-7 NA TRBV28 TGTGCCAGCAGAATTGATAGCTCCTACGAGCAGTACTTC CASRIDSSYEQYF
once TRBJ2-3 NA TRBV10-2 TGCGCCAGCAGTGACTCCGGGACTCCCACAGATACGCAGTATTTT CASSDSGTPTDTQYF
NA TRBJ2-5 TRBD1 TRBV9 TGTGCCAGCAGCGTAGCTGGGGGGACAGGGGGCGAAGAGACCCAGTACTTC CASSVAGGTGGEETQYF
NA TRBJ1-4 TRBD1 TRBV19 TGTGCCACCCGACAGGGTGGTGAAAAACTGTTTTTT CATRQGGEKLFF
NA TRBJ2-3 TRBD2 TRBV5-1 TGCGCCAGCAGCGCCGGGAGGCCCTTCACAGATACGCAGTATTTT CASSAGRPFTDTQYF
NA TRBJ1-2 TRBD1 TRBV23-1 TGCGCCAGCAGTCAAGAAAGGACAGGAGACTATGGCTACACCTTC CASSQERTGDYGYTF
NA TRBJ2-7 NA TRBV6-1 TGTGCCAGCAGTGAGGCAGGGTTCTATTACGAGCAGTACTTC CASSEAGFYYEQYF
NA TRBJ1-1 TRBD1 TRBV7-9 TGTGCCAGCAGCGCCCGGGACAGGGGGAGAGTTGAAGCTTTCTTT CASSARDRGRVEAFF
NA TRBJ2-1 TRBD2 TRBV4-1 TGCGCCAGCAGCCCGCCTCAACGGGAGGGCCTTTATACCTCCTACAATGAGCAGTTCTTC CASSPPQREGLYTSYNEQFF
once TRBJ2-2 TRBD2 TRBV7-3 TGTGCCAGCAGCATAGTAGCGGGCCCCGGGGAGCTGTTTTTT CASSIVAGPGELFF
NA TRBJ2-7 TRBD1 TRBV28 TGTGCCAGCAGTAGTCCGGGACAGGGACGACAGCAGTACTTC CASSSPGQGRQQYF
NA TRBJ2-5 NA TRBV7-9 TGTGCCAGCAGATCTTCAGGGGAGTCGGAGACCCAGTACTTC CASRSSGESETQYF
NA TRBJ2-3 TRBD2 TRBV28 TGTGCCAGCAGTTTAAGACCGGGGAGGGACACAGATACGCAGTATTTT CASSLRPGRDTDTQYF
few TRBJ1-2 TRBD1 TRBV6-5 TGTGCCAGCAGTTACTCGACAGGGGGCGTCTACACCTTC CASSYSTGGVYTF
NA TRBJ1-1 NA TRBV6-5 TGTGCCAGCAGAAACTACAGGGATGAAGCTTTCTTT CASRNYRDEAFF
NA TRBJ1-4 TRBD1 TRBV7-9 TGTGCCAGCAGCTCCCGGGACAGGGAATCAGAAAAACTGTTTTTT CASSSRDRESEKLFF
NA TRBJ2-7 NA TRBV4-1 TGCGCCAGCAGCCCGACTAGGAGCGGTTTTGTTACCGAGCAGTACTTC CASSPTRSGFVTEQYF
NA TRBJ2-2 NA TRBV19 TGTGCCAGTAGTATAGGCGTCAGGGGGAACACCGGGGAGCTGTTTTTT CASSIGVRGNTGELFF
NA TRBJ1-1 TRBD1 TRBV5-6 TGTGCCAGCAGCTCAAACAGGGGTTGGAAGGACACTGAAGCTTTCTTT CASSSNRGWKDTEAFF
NA TRBJ1-5 NA TRBV28 TGTGCCAGCAGCCTCTGGCAGGGTACGGATCAGCCCCAGCATTTT CASSLWQGTDQPQHF
NA TRBJ2-5 NA TRBV2 TGTGCCAGCAGTGGAGCGAGTCAAGAGACCCAGTACTTC CASSGASQETQYF
NA TRBJ2-7 NA TRBV19 TGTGCCAGTAGTATCGGTTCGGCGGTGAGCTCCTACGAGCAGTACTTC CASSIGSAVSSYEQYF
once TRBJ2-4 TRBD2 TRBV10-3 TGTGCCATCAGCCCTACTAGCGGGAGGGCCAAAAACATTCAGTACTTC CAISPTSGRAKNIQYF
NA TRBJ1-3 NA TRBV6-6 TGTGCCAGCACCACTGGGTCTAACGGGAACACCATATATTTT CASTTGSNGNTIYF
NA TRBJ2-1 NA TRBV6-5 TGTGCCAGCAGTCGAACCCCGGGAATGTACAATGAGCAGTTCTTC CASSRTPGMYNEQFF
NA TRBJ1-1 NA TRBV7-2 TGTGCCAGCAGCCCCGGGCTATGGGGTGGAGGGACTGAAGCTTTCTTT CASSPGLWGGGTEAFF
NA TRBJ2-1 NA TRBV9 TGTGCCAGCAGCGTAATCACGGGAGACAATGAGCAGTTCTTC CASSVITGDNEQFF
NA TRBJ2-5 NA TRBV9 TGTGCCAGCAGCGTAGGAAGCTTTGGTGAGGAGACCCAGTACTTC CASSVGSFGEETQYF
NA TRBJ1-2 TRBD1 TRBV28 TGTGCCAGCAGAGGACAGGGGGCTGGCTACACCTTC CASRGQGAGYTF
NA TRBJ2-7 NA TRBV19 TGTGCCAGTAGTAAAGGAGGGTCCTACGAGCAGTACTTC CASSKGGSYEQYF
NA TRBJ2-5 NA TRBV5-1 TGCGCCAGCAGCCAGACAGACGAAGAGACCCAGTACTTC CASSQTDEETQYF
NA TRBJ1-1 TRBD1 TRBV5-1 TGCGCCAGCAGCCACGGGAGGACAGGGGGCCAGAACACTGAAGCTTTCTTT CASSHGRTGGQNTEAFF
NA TRBJ1-2 NA TRBV18 TGTGCCAGCTCACCGGGAACAGGCCATTATGGCTACACCTTC CASSPGTGHYGYTF
NA TRBJ1-5 NA TRBV10-2 TGCGCCAGCAGTGAGTCGAACCTCCCCTTCGGCGGGACCTATTTT CASSESNLPFGGTYF
NA TRBJ1-1 NA TRBV7-9 TGTTCCAGCAGCGCGCAGGGATTGAACACTGAAGCTTTCTTT CSSSAQGLNTEAFF
NA TRBJ1-5 TRBD1 TRBV7-9 TGTTCCAGCAGCTCAACAGGGGTTCCCCAGCATTTT CSSSSTGVPQHF
NA TRBJ2-7 TRBD2 TRBV7-9 TGTGCCAGCAGCGCCACTAGCGGCCCCTACGAGCAGTACTTC CASSATSGPYEQYF